This TCR beta chain is drawn from a study of shared clonotypes between healthy human individuals (TCRdb year 2020). Context from the whole study: The cohort comprised two women and a few men aged 18 to 49 years. To increase sequencing depth and limit assay-specific biases, TCR repertoire library preparation and sequencing were carried out by different laboratories using diverse techniques. For each donor, CD4 naive and CD4 memory were each run on three plates, CD8 naive on two plates, and CD8 memory on one plate. The study deeply sequenced blood TCR repertoires of several healthy adults to estimate repertoire size and the extent of clonotype sharing between individuals. Per donor, leukapheresis produced somewhere between about 0.94 and 9.5 billion PBMCs. The research as a whole found: Larger estimated clonotype richness was generally found for naive subsets than for memory subsets. The small number of donors limited the genetic and exposure-history diversity represented. Sampling was restricted to blood, and TCR repertoires in tissues likely differ from the TCR repertoires found in blood. Across a few donors, 4.5% to 6.5% of naive CD4, 3% to 4% of naive CD8, 2% to 2.5% of memory CD4, and approximately 0.4% of memory CD8 clonotypes were shared. Compared with non-shared clonotypes, the clonotypes found in all four sorted-subset donors had higher generation probabilities. Incomplete sequencing was indicated by rarefaction of sorted-subset datasets, despite the large sequencing depth. Pairwise subsampling led to the expectation that sequencing depth would affect the degree of clonotype sharing among donors.

On this clone itself: Its specific antigen is unknown. No much larger clonotype is one base removed from it; base qualities were not supplied. Additional DNA sequences in this sample encode the identical CDR3.

Donors were healthy HIV-negative adults with no recently reported acute infections or vaccinations. Every donor was a Caucasian adult living in Nashville, Tennessee, USA. Magnetic negative selection was used to enrich CD4+ T cells, after which naive cells were positively selected on CD45RA and the negative fraction became the memory subset. After blood collection by leukapheresis, PBMCs were isolated using Ficoll-Histopaque density gradient centrifugation and then cryopreserved in the vapor phase of liquid nitrogen. Analytical flow cytometry was used to check the purity and quantity of every magnetically sorted T cell population. From each sorted fraction, genomic DNA was isolated and quantified by UV absorbance on a Nanodrop 2000c. TCR CDR3 regions were amplified from genomic DNA by multiplex PCR using the deep immunoSEQ assay. Extracted genomic DNA from each cell subset was distributed evenly across all wells of several immunoSEQ 96-well plates, and each plate was treated as a replicate. For sorted subsets, around 200 ng genomic DNA, equal to tens of thousands of T cell genomes, was loaded into each replicate PCR. Purified libraries were quantified with a Qubit 3.0 fluorometer, sized on a Bioanalyzer 2100, and re-quantified with the KAPA Library Quantification kit. Every immunoSEQ 96-well plate was sequenced on a separate single-read 150-cycle Illumina NextSeq 550 flow cell. The source study handled its data this way. Because the immunoSEQ output included only junctional sequences and no quality scores, the filtering could not be the same as the filtering used for full-length reads. To assign V/J genes and CDR3, sequences were annotated against IMGT germline references using PyIR, a Python wrapper for IgBLAST v1.9. Reads were filtered out if the reads had weak V/J assignments (E-value above 1e-6), no CDR3, stop codons, out-of-frame junctions, or ambiguous translated residues. V3J clonotypes were defined by identical inferred V gene, J gene, and CDR3 amino acid sequence. Percentage overlap between repertoires was computed as shared unique clonotypes divided by the size of the smaller repertoire. Repertoire richness was assessed with RTK rarefaction, the Chao1 estimator, and Recon v2.1 estimates of unobserved clonotypes. For all TCRbeta clonotypes obtained by the gDNA method from several donors, generation probabilities were computed with OLGA. This is the immuneACCESS table as TCRdb keeps it, with only in-frame sequences that have V and J called. A part of the clones is gone; compared with another copy, unresolved V genes explain less than half, and the rest is unexplained. The DNA was the basis for D and trimming; V, J and clone size are from that table. The sample includes about 990,000 clones, with about 80% observed a single time. The top ten clones comprise roughly 0.65% of the sample.

The cysteine opens and the phenylalanine closes a CDR3 of 14 amino acids. The read is trimmed to its CDR3 DNA, 42 bases read in frame from base 1. From V the trimming removes 0 bases and from J it removes 7 bases, while the gene matches leave 1 base of the junction unaccounted for. From the germline V gene, CDR1 is SGHTA and CDR2 is FQGTGA. The sequence was obtained from a man aged 18 to 30 in good health. Some clones in this sample may be carry-over from other donors' samples. Sequenced sample: memory CD4+ T cells from PBMCs. Reading the label with the study, this specimen's cell subset or site is: CD45RA-negative fraction. The chain employs TRBV7-3 and TRBJ2-1; 9 of the junction bases match TRBD2. The sequenced DNA: TGTGCCAGCAGCTTAACGAGCGGGGGGAATGAGCAGTTCTTC. Its translation reads: CASSLTSGGNEQFF.